The 29 T cell receptor beta chains listed next were all sequenced from one sample in a study of memory CD8 T cells in hepatitis C reinfection. Profiling relied on immunoSEQ multiplex PCR, and the TCRdb table lists in-frame clones only, not all of them. Of approximately 51,000 clones listed, roughly nine tenths are singletons. Noted time point: pre-reinfection, 55 to 20 weeks before reinfection detection. TCR sequencing was done directly ex vivo on sorted cells, without expansion in vitro. The specimen sequenced was naive CD8+ T cells sorted from blood. These TCRs come from a man between 18 and 29 years old with hepatitis C virus infection.

This chain links TRBV4-1 with TRBJ2-1; the D is unclear. V lost 0 bases and J 0 bases, leaving 9 bases between the germline ends. The CDR3 length is 16 residues. CDR1 and CDR2 from the germline V gene are MGHRA and YSYEKL. CDR3 in amino acids: CASSQDAVASYNEQFF. The CDR3 DNA follows: TGCGCCAGCAGCCAAGATGCAGTAGCCTCCTACAATGAGCAGTTCTTC.

The chain joins TRBV7-2 to TRBJ2-3, with TRBD2 matching over 7 bases. The V gene's germline CDR1 is SGHTA and CDR2 FQGNSA. V dropped 8 bases and J dropped 3; count of bases not matched to a gene: 14. This CDR3 spans 16 amino acids. CDR3 sequence: CASRPPRGGGTDTQYF. In nucleotides, the CDR3 is TGTGCCAGCCGCCCCCCCAGAGGCGGGGGTACAGATACGCAGTATTTT. Variable domain in full (rest from reference TRBV7-2 and TRBJ2-3): GAGVSQSPSNKVTEKGKDVELRCDPISGHTALYWYRQSLGQGLEFLIYFQGNSAPDKSGLPSDRFSAERTGGSVSTLTIQRTQQEDSAVYLCASRPPRGGGTDTQYFGPGTRLTVL.

This clone was seen only once. J is TRBJ1-2 and V is TRBV30, with D unresolved. The CDR3 runs to 14 residues. Trimming took off 1 base at V and 2 bases at J, with 11 bases between the two ends. Germline loops: CDR1 GTSNPN, CDR2 SVGIG (reference sequence). This CDR3 reads CAWSGPGTNYGYTF. CDR3 nucleotides: TGTGCCTGGAGTGGGCCGGGAACGAACTATGGCTACACCTTC.

The chain employs TRBV5-6 and TRBJ2-1, with 7 bases aligning to TRBD2. Trimming at V came to 4 bases and at J to 3 bases, leaving 7 bases not matched to a gene. CDR1 and CDR2 (germline): SGHDT, YYEEEE. The CDR3 runs to 15 residues. Here the CDR3 DNA reads TGTGCCAGCAGCCCATGGGGGGGGTACTACAATGAGCAGTTCTTC. This sequence encodes CASSPWGGYYNEQFF.

Only a few counts were recorded for this clone. The rearrangement links TRBV5-1 to TRBJ1-1; TRBD1 agrees at 9 bases. Losses at the gene ends were 5 bases for V and 4 bases for J; bases not matched to a gene: 6. Germline CDR1 reads SGHRS; CDR2 reads YFSETQ. This CDR3 has 14 amino acids. CDR3 in amino acids: CASRDRGMSTEAFF. CDR3 DNA: TGCGCCAGCAGGGACAGGGGAATGAGCACTGAAGCTTTCTTT.

The chain combines TRBV19 with TRBJ2-2; 7 bases match TRBD2. Trimming removed 9 bases from V and 3 bases from J; junction bases left unmatched: 10. CDR1 and CDR2 from the germline V gene are LNHDA and SQIVND (reference sequence). The CDR3 loop spans 15 amino acids. For the CDR3, the DNA is TGTGCCAGCAAGACCCTGGGAGGGGACACCGGGGAGCTGTTTTTT. This codes for CASKTLGGDTGELFF.

The chain recombines TRBV27 with TRBJ2-2; D gene uncertain. Trimming pared 2 bases from V and 6 bases from J, leaving 7 bases between. Germline V gene sequence: CDR1 MNHEY, CDR2 SMNVEV (reference sequence). CDR3 length: 13 amino acids. CDR3 DNA: TGTGCCAGCAGTTTAGGCCCCGCCGGGGAGCTGTTTTTT. It codes for CASSLGPAGELFF.

This chain uses TRBV4-1 with TRBJ2-1; D unresolved. The CDR3 runs 16 residues. Trimming removed 2 bases at V and 0 bases at J, with 11 bases between. Germline assignment: CDR1 MGHRA and CDR2 YSYEKL. The CDR3 reads CASSQYWRSSYNEQFF. Here the CDR3 DNA reads TGCGCCAGCAGCCAATACTGGCGGAGCTCCTACAATGAGCAGTTCTTC.

This chain links TRBV29-1 with TRBJ2-5; 7 nucleotides align to TRBD2. The V segment lost 4 bases and the J segment 5 bases; nucleotides outside the gene matches: 10. The CDR3 consists of 14 residues. Germline CDR1 and CDR2: SQVTM and ANQGSEA. CDR3: CSVVGGRGGETQYF. The CDR3 DNA is TGCAGCGTTGTAGGCGGGAGAGGCGGCGAGACCCAGTACTTC.

The chain combines TRBV2 with TRBJ2-1; 10 bases map to TRBD2. The CDR3 covers 17 residues. Germline CDR1 SNHLY, CDR2 FYNNEI. After removal of 3 bases from V and 8 bases from J, the junction contained 13 bases not matched to a gene. As DNA, the CDR3 is TGTGCCAGCAGTGAGGAAAACGAGCGGGAGGGCCCAGATGAGCAGTTCTTC. Translating gives CASSEENEREGPDEQFF. The complete variable domain, with remaining parts taken from reference TRBV2 and TRBJ2-1, reads EPEVTQTPSHQVTQMGQEVILRCVPISNHLYFYWYRQILGQKVEFLVSFYNNEISEKSEIFDDQFSVERPDGSNFTLKIRSTKLEDSAMYFCASSEENEREGPDEQFFGPGTRLTVL.

This chain links TRBV11-2 with TRBJ2-2; 10 positions agree with TRBD2. Germline lookup yields CDR1 SGHAT and CDR2 FQNNGV. The CDR3 is 15 amino acids. Trimming at V came to 5 bases and at J to 5 bases, leaving 5 bases not matched to a gene. DNA for the CDR3: TGTGCCAGCAGCCCCTCAGCGGGAGGGACCGGGGAGCTGTTTTTT. This codes for CASSPSAGGTGELFF.

V and J are TRBV14 and TRBJ1-6; D possibly corresponds to TRBD1 (5 bases). The CDR3 contains 19 residues. Trimming removed 4 bases from V and 0 bases from J, with 19 bases in between. Germline V gene lookup returns CDR1 SGHDN and CDR2 FVKESK. The CDR3, as DNA: TGTGCCAGCAGCCCTTCCCCCAGGGTTGGAAGCTCCTATAATTCACCCCTCCACTTT. Amino acid sequence: CASSPSPRVGSSYNSPLHF.

The V call is TRBV6-6, the J call TRBJ2-7; 8 bases align to TRBD2. V shed 3 bases and J 2 bases; nucleotides not matched to a gene: 9. Germline values: CDR1 MNHNY, CDR2 SVGAGI (reference sequence). CDR3 length: 16 amino acids. CDR3 bases: TGTGCCAGCAGTTATGGTCTAGCGGGCATCACCTACGAGCAGTACTTC. Translation: CASSYGLAGITYEQYF.

This chain joins TRBV4-1 and TRBJ2-3; 13 nucleotides align to TRBD2. Germline-derived CDR1 and CDR2 are MGHRA and YSYEKL. Trimming cost V 1 base and J 7 bases; bases outside gene matches: 5. There are 16 residues in the CDR3. The CDR3 sequence: CASSQGTSGSANTQYF. CDR3 bases: TGCGCCAGCAGCCAAGGGACTAGCGGGAGTGCGAATACGCAGTATTTT.

This clone was seen just once. The rearrangement uses TRBV13 and TRBJ2-7; 8 bases agree with TRBD2. Germline loops: CDR1 PRHDT, CDR2 FYEKMQ (reference sequence). The CDR3 is made up of 14 amino acids. The V gene end was trimmed by 5 bases and the J gene end by 6 bases; junction bases not matched to a gene: 9. The CDR3 nucleotides are TGTGCCAGCAGCCCCGAAGCGGGAGTGACCGAGCAGTACTTC. Its translation is CASSPEAGVTEQYF. The full variable domain, rest sourced from reference TRBV13 and TRBJ2-7, is AAGVIQSPRHLIKEKRETATLKCYPIPRHDTVYWYQQGPGQDPQFLISFYEKMQSDKGSIPDRFSAQQFSDYHSELNMSSLELGDSALYFCASSPEAGVTEQYFGPGTRLTVT.

The chain has TRBV7-9 and TRBJ1-2; maybe TRBD1 (6 bases). Trimming left V 5 bases short and J 4 bases short, with 20 bases between. The CDR3 length is 16 residues. Germline values: CDR1 SEHNR, CDR2 FQNEAQ (reference sequence). The CDR3 protein is CASSHGLGVRGYGYTF. The CDR3 DNA is TGTGCCAGCAGCCACGGCTTGGGGGTCAGGGGCTATGGCTACACCTTC.

This clone appeared a single time. The rearrangement links TRBV7-8 to TRBJ2-2; TRBD2 matches at 8 bases. The trim removed 7 bases at V and 4 bases at J, leaving 14 bases unmatched. Per germline, CDR1 SGHVS and CDR2 FQNEAQ. The CDR3 runs to 17 residues. CDR3 in DNA: TGTGCCAGCACCCCTCAACCGGGACTAGAGGCCACCGGGGAGCTGTTTTTT. Its protein product is CASTPQPGLEATGELFF.

The rearrangement uses TRBV6-6 and TRBJ2-4; D unresolved. Trimming removed 2 bases at V and 0 bases at J, with 5 bases between. This CDR3 is built from 14 residues. Looked up from germline, CDR1 is MNHNY and CDR2 is SVGAGI (reference sequence). The CDR3 DNA follows: TGTGCCAGCAGTTACGAGTTAGCCAAAAACATTCAGTACTTC. Residues: CASSYELAKNIQYF.

J is TRBJ2-7 and V is TRBV11-1, with D perhaps matching TRBD2 (5 bases). The V end lost 2 bases, the J end lost 0 bases, and 14 bases lay between the germline ends. This CDR3 comprises 16 residues. CDR1 SGHAT and CDR2 FQDESV come from the germline V gene (reference sequence). The CDR3 region is CASSLSEGYSSYEQYF. In DNA form, the CDR3 reads TGTGCCAGCAGCTTAAGTGAGGGTTACTCCTCCTACGAGCAGTACTTC.

The chain carries TRBV7-7 and TRBJ2-5, with 10 positions matching TRBD1. This CDR3 comprises 15 residues. The germline V gene encodes CDR1 SSHAT and CDR2 FNYEAQ (reference sequence). The V and J ends lost 2 bases and 2 bases, in that order; junction bases with no gene match: 2. The CDR3 DNA reads as TGTGCCAGCAGCTTATGGGACAGGGGACAAGAGACCCAGTACTTC. It encodes CASSLWDRGQETQYF.

The CDR3, as DNA: TGTGCCAGCAGCTCCATAGCGGGGGCCCCGGCGGACACCGGGGAGCTGTTTTTT. It specifies CASSSIAGAPADTGELFF. The V gene is TRBV7-2, the J gene TRBJ2-2; 9 bases are shared with TRBD2. The CDR3 sequence is 18 residues long. Per the germline V gene, CDR1 is SGHTA and CDR2 is FQGNSA. Germline trimming cut 4 bases from V and 3 bases from J; bases unmatched to any gene: 12. Full variable domain (remainder filled in from reference TRBV7-2 and TRBJ2-2): GAGVSQSPSNKVTEKGKDVELRCDPISGHTALYWYRQSLGQGLEFLIYFQGNSAPDKSGLPSDRFSAERTGGSVSTLTIQRTQQEDSAVYLCASSSIAGAPADTGELFFGEGSRLTVL.

In this sample, this clone turned up a few times. The rearrangement links TRBV30 to TRBJ1-1, with D possibly TRBD1 on 6 matching bases. Germline assignment: CDR1 GTSNPN and CDR2 SVGIG (reference sequence). The CDR3 has 14 residues. Trimming stripped 2 bases from V and 3 bases from J, with 13 bases between. The CDR3 coding sequence is TGTGCCTGGAGTCCGCCTACAGGGCACACTGAAGCTTTCTTT. Amino acids: CAWSPPTGHTEAFF.

The gene calls are TRBV4-1 and TRBJ1-2; 10 positions match TRBD1. The CDR3 extends over 15 amino acids. Germline V lookup: CDR1 MGHRA, CDR2 YSYEKL. J gave up 6 bases and V 0 bases, and 4 bases lay outside the gene matches. The CDR3 region is CASSQDTDRGHGYTF. The CDR3 bases are TGCGCCAGCAGCCAAGACACCGACAGGGGGCATGGCTACACCTTC.

The chain combines TRBV11-3 with TRBJ2-2, with 10 bases matching TRBD2. Germline-derived CDR1 and CDR2 are SGHNT and YENEEA. Losses at the gene ends were 5 bases for V and 5 bases for J; bases not matched to a gene: 5. The CDR3 length is 15 residues. In nucleotides, the CDR3 is TGTGCCAGCAGCCCCTCAGCGGGAGGGACCGGGGAGCTGTTTTTT. Its translation is CASSPSAGGTGELFF.

The genes are TRBV12-5 and TRBJ2-1; the match to TRBD2 covers 13 bases. The trim removed 5 bases at V and 0 bases at J, leaving 4 bases unmatched. This CDR3 contains 17 residues. Germline V gene sequence: CDR1 LGHNT, CDR2 FRNRAP. In DNA form, the CDR3 reads TGTGCTAGTGGTCCCCGGACTAGCGGGGGCTCCTACAATGAGCAGTTCTTC. Protein: CASGPRTSGGSYNEQFF.

The genes are TRBV7-2 and TRBJ1-2, with 10 bases that match TRBD1. Germline values: CDR1 SGHTA, CDR2 FQGNSA. The CDR3 spans 14 residues. The J segment lost 2 bases and the V segment lost 3 bases, leaving 0 bases of the junction unmatched. CDR3 sequence reads: CASSLDRGNYGYTF. For the CDR3, the DNA is TGTGCCAGCAGCTTGGACAGGGGGAACTATGGCTACACCTTC.

V usage is TRBV28 and J usage is TRBJ2-1, with a tentative D call TRBD2 (5 bases). The CDR3 consists of 13 residues. Germline CDR1 and CDR2: MDHEN and SYDVKM. The V end was cut by 3 bases, the J end by 7 bases, with 10 bases between. In DNA form, the CDR3 reads TGTGCCAGCAGTTTGGGGAGATGGAATGAGCAGTTCTTC. Its protein product is CASSLGRWNEQFF.

This clone has just one count. The chain uses TRBV6-1 and TRBJ2-7; 9 bases agree with TRBD1. Trimming at V came to 10 bases and at J to 0 bases, leaving 7 bases not matched to a gene. CDR3 size: 14 residues. Germline CDR1 reads MNHNS; CDR2 reads SASEGT. CDR3 in amino acids: CANRTGEFSYEQYV. The CDR3 nucleotides read TGTGCCAACCGGACAGGGGAATTCTCCTACGAGCAGTACGTC.

In its sample, this clone was seen once. V usage is TRBV27 and J usage is TRBJ2-7; 9 nucleotides line up with TRBD1. Germline values: CDR1 MNHEY, CDR2 SMNVEV (reference sequence). This CDR3 has 17 residues. With V trimmed by 3 bases and J by 5 bases, 14 bases remained unmatched. DNA for the CDR3: TGTGCCAGCAGTTTCGTTGGTCCGGGACAGGGCTTCGACGAGCAGTACGTC. Protein sequence: CASSFVGPGQGFDEQYV.